A single sample gave rise to the 6 T cell receptor beta chains below, sequenced in a study of blood T cells in healthy people across ages. PCR was performed a second time for about 7 to 12 cycles using a sample-barcoded 5' primer and a J-beta primer mix. MiXCR, applied by TCRdb to the 5' RACE reads, yields one record per CDR3 protein. The sample lists some 760,000 distinct CDR3 sequences, around 25% occurring once. The sample was also reused in another study, on T cells of mothers and their children.

The material sequenced was blood. The receptor source for this set is a boy aged 5-17 years in good health.

This clonotype was observed a handful of times. The chain joins TRBV12-3 or TRBV12-4 to TRBJ1-3; 9 positions agree with TRBD1. V lost 5 bases and J lost 7; bases outside the gene matches: 6. The CDR3 covers 14 residues. This chain's CDR3 is CASSRGQGRNTIYF. The CDR3 DNA follows: TGTGCCAGCAGTCGGGGACAGGGCAGGAACACCATATATTTT.

This clonotype was picked up a small number of times. This rearrangement joins TRBV18 to TRBJ2-7, with D hard to call. Deletions cut 1 base from V and 2 bases from J, with 9 bases between. Germline CDR1 and CDR2: KGHSH and LQKENI. The CDR3 has 14 residues. In DNA form, the CDR3 reads TGTGCCAGCTCACCACTTCCCCTTGCCTACGAGCAGTACTTC. This sequence encodes CASSPLPLAYEQYF.

The J gene is TRBJ2-3, the V gene TRBV7-2; 9 bases map to TRBD1. V lost 4 bases and J lost 3; bases outside the gene matches: 11. This CDR3 contains 17 residues. CDR1 SGHTA and CDR2 FQGNSA come from the germline V gene. The CDR3 nucleotides are TGTGCCAGCAGCTCCCCCCCGGGACAGGGCGGGACAGATACGCAGTATTTT. It encodes CASSSPPGQGGTDTQYF.

This clonotype was observed a handful of times. The V gene is TRBV20-1, the J gene TRBJ2-7, with 9 positions matching TRBD1. Germline CDR1 reads DFQATT; CDR2 reads SNEGSKA (reference sequence). The CDR3 extends over 13 amino acids. V lost 6 bases to trimming and J lost 3 bases; unmatched junction nucleotides: 6. CDR3 coding DNA: TGCAGTGCCTTAAGGGACAGGGTCTACGAGCAGTACTTC. Translating it yields CSALRDRVYEQYF.

This chain joins TRBV5-1 and TRBJ2-4; perhaps TRBD2 as D (6 bases). Between the trimmed V and J ends, which lost 1 base and 6 bases, there was a span of 20 bases. Germline V gene data show CDR1 as SGHRS and CDR2 as YFSETQ. The CDR3 runs to 17 residues. The CDR3 spells CASSLYWEEGLRNIQYF. In DNA, the CDR3 is TGCGCCAGCAGCTTGTATTGGGAGGAGGGTTTGAGAAACATTCAGTACTTC. Full variable domain (remainder filled in from reference TRBV5-1 and TRBJ2-4): KAGVTQTPRYLIKTRGQQVTLSCSPISGHRSVSWYQQTPGQGLQFLFEYFSETQRNKGNFPGRFSGRQFSNSRSEMNVSTLELGDSALYLCASSLYWEEGLRNIQYFGAGTRLSVL.

The chain is built from TRBV20-1 and TRBJ2-5; 8 bases map to TRBD1. CDR1 is DFQATT, CDR2 SNEGSKA, per germline (reference sequence). There are 14 residues in the CDR3. V lost 3 bases to trimming and J lost 2 bases; unmatched junction nucleotides: 5. The CDR3 reads CSASPGQVQETQYF. In nucleotides, the CDR3 is TGCAGTGCTAGCCCGGGACAGGTACAAGAGACCCAGTACTTC.